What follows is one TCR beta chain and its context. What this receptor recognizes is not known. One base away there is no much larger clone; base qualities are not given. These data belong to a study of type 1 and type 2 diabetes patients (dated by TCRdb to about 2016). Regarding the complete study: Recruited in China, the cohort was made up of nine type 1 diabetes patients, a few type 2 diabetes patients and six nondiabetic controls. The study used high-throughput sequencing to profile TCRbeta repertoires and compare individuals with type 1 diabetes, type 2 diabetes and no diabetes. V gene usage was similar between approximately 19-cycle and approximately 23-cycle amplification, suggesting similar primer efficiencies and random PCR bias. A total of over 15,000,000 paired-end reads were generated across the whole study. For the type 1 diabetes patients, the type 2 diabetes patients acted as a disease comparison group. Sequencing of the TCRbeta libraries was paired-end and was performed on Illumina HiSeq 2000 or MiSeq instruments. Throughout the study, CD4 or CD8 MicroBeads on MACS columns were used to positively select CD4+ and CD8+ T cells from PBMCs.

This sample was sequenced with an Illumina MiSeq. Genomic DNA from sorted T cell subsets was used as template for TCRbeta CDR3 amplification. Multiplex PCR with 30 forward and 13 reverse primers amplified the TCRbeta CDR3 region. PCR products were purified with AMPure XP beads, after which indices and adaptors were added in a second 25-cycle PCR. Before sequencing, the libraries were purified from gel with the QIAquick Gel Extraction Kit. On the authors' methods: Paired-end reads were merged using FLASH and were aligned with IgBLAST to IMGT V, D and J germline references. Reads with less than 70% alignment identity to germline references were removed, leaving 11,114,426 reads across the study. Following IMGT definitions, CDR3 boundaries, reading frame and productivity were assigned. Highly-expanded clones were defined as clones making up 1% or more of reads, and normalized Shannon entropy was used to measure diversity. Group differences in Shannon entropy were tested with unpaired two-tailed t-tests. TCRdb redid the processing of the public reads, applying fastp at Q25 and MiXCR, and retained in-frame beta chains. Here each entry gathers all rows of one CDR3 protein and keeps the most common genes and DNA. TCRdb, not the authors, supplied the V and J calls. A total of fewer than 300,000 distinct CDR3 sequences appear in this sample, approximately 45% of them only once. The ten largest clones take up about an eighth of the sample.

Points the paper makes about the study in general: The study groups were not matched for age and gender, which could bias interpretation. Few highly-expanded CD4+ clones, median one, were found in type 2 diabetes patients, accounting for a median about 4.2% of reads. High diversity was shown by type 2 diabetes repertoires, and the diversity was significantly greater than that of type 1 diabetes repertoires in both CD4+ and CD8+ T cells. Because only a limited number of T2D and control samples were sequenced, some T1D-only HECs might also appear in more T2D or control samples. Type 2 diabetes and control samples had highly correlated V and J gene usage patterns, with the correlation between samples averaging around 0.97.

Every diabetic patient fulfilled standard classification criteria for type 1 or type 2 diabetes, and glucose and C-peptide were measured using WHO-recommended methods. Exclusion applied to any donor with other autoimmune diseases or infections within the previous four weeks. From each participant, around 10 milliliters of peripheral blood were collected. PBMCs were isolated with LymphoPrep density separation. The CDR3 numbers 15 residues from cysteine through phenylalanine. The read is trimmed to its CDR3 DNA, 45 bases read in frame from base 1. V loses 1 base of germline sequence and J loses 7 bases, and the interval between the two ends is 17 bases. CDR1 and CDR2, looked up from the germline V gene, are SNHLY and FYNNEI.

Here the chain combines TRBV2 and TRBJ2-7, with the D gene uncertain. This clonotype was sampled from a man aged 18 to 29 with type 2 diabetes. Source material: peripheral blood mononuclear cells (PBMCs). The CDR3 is CASSEGKSFYNEQYF. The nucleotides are TGTGCCAGCAGTGAAGGCAAGTCGTTCTACAATGAGCAGTACTTC.